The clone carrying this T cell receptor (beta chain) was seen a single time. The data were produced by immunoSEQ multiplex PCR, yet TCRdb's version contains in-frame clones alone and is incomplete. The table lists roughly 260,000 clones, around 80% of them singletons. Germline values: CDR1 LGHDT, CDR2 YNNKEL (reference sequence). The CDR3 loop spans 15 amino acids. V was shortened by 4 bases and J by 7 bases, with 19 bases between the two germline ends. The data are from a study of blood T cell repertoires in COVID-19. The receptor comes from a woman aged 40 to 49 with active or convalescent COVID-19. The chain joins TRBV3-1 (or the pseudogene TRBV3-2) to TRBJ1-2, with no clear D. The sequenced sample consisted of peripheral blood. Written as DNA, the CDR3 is TGTGCCAGCAGCCTAGTCGAGACTACGGACCCTGGCTACACCTTC. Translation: CASSLVETTDPGYTF.